These T cell receptor beta chains were read from a single sample in a study of T cell changes during pregnancy in multiple sclerosis. Sequenced by immunoSEQ multiplex PCR; TCRdb stores in-frame clones only, minus some. The repertoire has tens of thousands of clones, 90% of them found once; the top ten carry more than 0.55%. Sequencing was performed on CD4+ T cells from peripheral blood mononuclear cells, taken in the second trimester of pregnancy. Every receptor here comes from a female donor with multiple sclerosis, enrolled in a pregnancy study. The CDR3 runs from the conserved cysteine through the conserved F or W. The D gene is left open where the match is weak. Only part of the rows carry a size: once, few, many, or a class if the clone is expanded.

clone_size	j_call	d_call	v_call	cdr3_aa	cdr3_nt
few	TRBJ2-7	TRBD1	TRBV5-1	CASSVQTGGLNEQYF	TGCGCCAGCAGCGTTCAGACAGGGGGATTAAACGAGCAGTACTTC
.	TRBJ2-5	TRBD2	TRBV4-3	CASSPGTSGRPGETQYF	TGCGCCAGCAGCCCCGGGACTAGCGGGAGGCCCGGGGAGACCCAGTACTTC
.	TRBJ2-7	.	TRBV13	CASSLTAGPSYEQYF	TGTGCCAGCAGCCTTACAGCGGGCCCTTCCTACGAGCAGTACTTC
few	TRBJ1-1	TRBD1	TRBV2	CARGTGGMTEAFF	TGTGCCAGGGGGACAGGGGGGATGACTGAAGCTTTCTTT
few	TRBJ2-2	TRBD1	TRBV5-4	CASHGQGSTGELFF	TGTGCCAGCCATGGACAGGGGAGCACCGGGGAGCTGTTTTTT
.	TRBJ1-3	.	TRBV28	CASSYNSGNTIYF	TGTGCCAGCAGTTATAACTCTGGAAACACCATATATTTT
once	TRBJ2-2	TRBD1	TRBV5-8	CASSLALGQGYTGELFF	TGTGCCAGCAGCTTGGCCCTAGGACAGGGCTACACCGGGGAGCTGTTTTTT
.	TRBJ1-1	.	TRBV6-5	CASSITRRTEAFF	TGTGCCAGCAGCATCACCCGGAGAACTGAAGCTTTCTTT
.	TRBJ2-3	TRBD2	TRBV6-1	CASSIKLAGGGTQYF	TGTGCCAGCAGTATAAAACTAGCGGGAGGTGGTACGCAGTATTTT
.	TRBJ2-5	.	TRBV5-1	CASSLGLIGETQYF	TGCGCCAGCAGCTTGGGACTAATCGGGGAGACCCAGTACTTC
.	TRBJ2-7	TRBD2	TRBV2	CASSEMSGSIEQYF	TGTGCCAGCAGTGAAATGAGCGGGAGTATCGAGCAGTACTTC
.	TRBJ1-2	.	TRBV4-3	CASSQGFERTDGYTF	TGCGCCAGCAGCCAAGGGTTTGAAAGGACTGATGGCTACACCTTC
.	TRBJ2-7	TRBD2	TRBV5-4	CASSLESGRGYEQYF	TGTGCCAGCAGCTTGGAAAGCGGGAGGGGCTACGAGCAGTACTTC
.	TRBJ2-1	TRBD1	TRBV19	CASKPRTGWGNEQFF	TGTGCCAGTAAACCCCGGACAGGGTGGGGCAATGAGCAGTTCTTC
.	TRBJ1-2	TRBD1	TRBV19	CASISGTGGRGYTF	TGTGCCAGTATTTCCGGGACAGGGGGTCGAGGCTACACCTTC
.	TRBJ2-5	.	TRBV19	CASSISPIDSQETQYF	TGTGCCAGTAGCATATCCCCAATCGACAGCCAAGAGACCCAGTACTTC
once	TRBJ1-2	TRBD1	TRBV9	CASSGWRGRGKDGYTF	TGTGCCAGCAGCGGGTGGCGGGGCAGGGGGAAGGATGGCTACACCTTC
.	TRBJ2-4	TRBD1	TRBV18	CASSPGDRGELAKNIQYF	TGTGCCAGCTCACCGGGGGACAGGGGCGAACTAGCCAAAAACATTCAGTACTTC
.	TRBJ2-2	.	TRBV21-1	CASSNLGTPIYTGELFF	TGTGCCAGCAGCAACCTTGGGACTCCGATTTACACCGGGGAGCTGTTTTTT
.	TRBJ2-3	TRBD2	TRBV19	CASSIFSGRTDTQYF	TGTGCCAGTAGTATTTTTAGCGGGAGAACAGATACGCAGTATTTT
.	TRBJ1-3	.	TRBV9	CASSVGADSFSGNTIYF	TGTGCCAGCAGCGTTGGGGCGGACAGCTTTTCTGGAAACACCATATATTTT
.	TRBJ2-1	TRBD2	TRBV6-5	CASSPGGASYNEQFF	TGTGCCAGCAGCCCCGGGGGGGCTTCCTACAATGAGCAGTTCTTC
.	TRBJ2-7	.	TRBV11-3	CASSLDTYEQYF	TGTGCCAGCAGCTTAGATACCTACGAGCAGTACTTC
.	TRBJ1-5	.	TRBV6-6	CASSPQRQASNQPQHF	TGTGCCAGCAGCCCCCAAAGACAGGCTAGCAATCAGCCCCAGCATTTT
.	TRBJ1-1	TRBD1	TRBV14	CASSPQGIGTEAFF	TGTGCCAGCAGCCCACAGGGGATTGGAACTGAAGCTTTCTTT
.	TRBJ2-7	TRBD1	TRBV29-1	CSVNKGQGYEQYF	TGCAGCGTAAACAAAGGACAGGGCTACGAGCAGTACTTC
.	TRBJ1-4	TRBD1	TRBV5-4	CATGTGAVMNEKLFF	TGTGCCACTGGAACAGGGGCCGTCATGAATGAAAAACTGTTTTTT
.	TRBJ1-5	TRBD1	TRBV28	CASRPGQGNQPQHF	TGTGCCAGCAGACCGGGACAGGGGAATCAGCCCCAGCATTTT
.	TRBJ2-3	TRBD2	TRBV5-6	CATSAGVGTDTQYF	TGTGCCACCTCCGCGGGAGTTGGCACAGATACGCAGTATTTT
.	TRBJ2-1	.	TRBV4-2	CASSQEDGGSYNEQFF	TGTGCCAGCAGCCAAGAGGACGGGGGCTCCTACAATGAGCAGTTCTTC
once	TRBJ2-1	.	TRBV10-1	CASRRRGNEQFF	TGCGCCAGCAGACGACGGGGGAATGAGCAGTTCTTC
few	TRBJ1-2	.	TRBV7-2	CASSQSGGQNYGYTF	TGTGCCAGCAGCCAGAGCGGTGGACAGAACTATGGCTACACCTTC
once	TRBJ2-7	TRBD2	TRBV11-3	CASSLVLAGGPDEQYF	TGTGCCAGCAGCTTGGTTCTAGCGGGAGGGCCTGACGAGCAGTACTTC
.	TRBJ2-7	TRBD1	TRBV19	CASRPDRAGEQYF	TGTGCCAGTAGACCTGACAGGGCTGGCGAGCAGTACTTC
.	TRBJ2-3	TRBD2	TRBV7-9	CASSLGTSVDTQYF	TGTGCCAGCAGCCTAGGGACTAGCGTAGATACGCAGTATTTT
.	TRBJ2-7	TRBD2	TRBV7-2	CASSPGLAGGVYEQYF	TGTGCCAGCAGTCCCGGACTAGCGGGAGGTGTCTACGAGCAGTACTTC
.	TRBJ2-1	.	TRBV28	CASSLSRGGEFF	TGTGCCAGCAGTCTCTCCAGGGGTGGGGAGTTCTTC
.	TRBJ1-3	.	TRBV5-1	CASSKGTPGNTIYF	TGCGCCAGCAGCAAAGGGACACCTGGAAACACCATATATTTT
.	TRBJ1-5	.	TRBV2	CASAGGGTNNQPQHF	TGTGCCAGCGCCGGGGGAGGGACGAACAATCAGCCCCAGCATTTT
.	TRBJ2-6	.	TRBV9	CASTTDIMVPGANVLTF	TGTGCCAGCACCACCGACATAATGGTCCCTGGGGCCAACGTCCTGACTTTC
.	TRBJ1-1	TRBD1	TRBV11-3	CASSKRTGDTEAFF	TGTGCCAGCAGCAAAAGGACAGGGGACACTGAAGCTTTCTTT
.	TRBJ2-7	.	TRBV7-9	CASSFLQDLQYF	TGTGCCAGCAGCTTTCTACAGGATTTACAGTACTTC
.	TRBJ2-1	TRBD2	TRBV9	CASSWTSGRNSYNEQFF	TGTGCCAGCAGCTGGACTAGCGGGAGAAACTCCTACAATGAGCAGTTCTTC
.	TRBJ2-7	.	TRBV11-2	CASSLYRAGYEQYF	TGTGCCAGCAGCTTATACCGGGCGGGGTACGAGCAGTACTTC
.	TRBJ2-5	.	TRBV19	CASGLSRETQYF	TGTGCCAGTGGATTATCTAGGGAGACCCAGTACTTC
.	TRBJ1-2	.	TRBV9	CASSVGTANNYGYTF	TGTGCCAGCAGCGTAGGGACAGCTAATAACTATGGCTACACCTTC
.	TRBJ2-7	TRBD1	TRBV5-5	CASSSQGVPPYEQYF	TGTGCCAGCAGCTCCCAGGGGGTCCCGCCCTACGAGCAGTACTTC
.	TRBJ2-7	TRBD1	TRBV29-1	CSVSRDRGIYEQYF	TGCAGCGTTTCCCGGGACAGGGGAATCTACGAGCAGTACTTC
once	TRBJ2-6	TRBD1	TRBV27	CASSLYGTGIGANVLTF	TGTGCCAGCAGTTTATATGGGACAGGGATTGGGGCCAACGTCCTGACTTTC
.	TRBJ2-1	.	TRBV14	CASSQARTGVSYNEQFF	TGTGCCAGCAGCCAAGCTCGGACGGGAGTAAGCTACAATGAGCAGTTCTTC
.	TRBJ2-1	.	TRBV7-5	CARHPQKGRDREYNEQFF	TGTGCCAGACACCCCCAAAAGGGCAGGGACAGGGAATACAATGAGCAGTTCTTC
.	TRBJ1-1	TRBD1	TRBV6-5	CASSYGQGEMNTEAFF	TGTGCCAGCAGTTACGGACAGGGAGAGATGAACACTGAAGCTTTCTTT
once	TRBJ1-2	TRBD1	TRBV6-1	CASSEGGTAKAGYYGYTF	TGTGCCAGCAGTGAAGGGGGGACAGCCAAGGCTGGATACTATGGCTACACCTTC
.	TRBJ2-7	.	TRBV7-6	CASSPLLQGGEQYF	TGTGCCAGCAGTCCATTATTACAGGGGGGGGAGCAGTACTTC
.	TRBJ2-5	TRBD2	TRBV19	CASSARLALQETQYF	TGTGCCAGTAGTGCTAGACTAGCGCTACAAGAGACCCAGTACTTC
.	TRBJ2-2	.	TRBV19	CASRETGVNMVSGELFF	TGTGCCAGTAGGGAAACGGGGGTTAATATGGTATCCGGGGAGCTGTTTTTT
.	TRBJ1-5	TRBD1	TRBV7-9	CASSTPGQGFNQPQHF	TGTGCCAGCAGCACCCCGGGACAGGGGTTCAATCAGCCCCAGCATTTT
.	TRBJ2-7	.	TRBV7-6	CASSSLPNVAEQYF	TGTGCCAGCAGCTCCCTCCCTAATGTTGCCGAGCAGTACTTC